What follows are 21 T cell receptor beta chains derived from one specimen sequenced in a study of T cell changes during pregnancy in multiple sclerosis. Using immunoSEQ multiplex PCR, the repertoire was profiled, and TCRdb retains in-frame clones only, with some absent. Here the sample spans 100,000 or so clones, 80% to 95% being singletons. The input for sequencing was peripheral blood, taken after pregnancy. These receptors were collected from a female donor with multiple sclerosis, enrolled in a pregnancy study.

In DNA form, the CDR3 reads TGTGCCAGCTTTAACCGTGACAGGGGTAATTCACCCCTCCACTTT. This gives the protein CASFNRDRGNSPLHF. The gene calls are TRBV7-2 and TRBJ1-6; 8 nucleotides align to TRBD1. The V segment lost 8 bases and the J segment 6 bases; nucleotides outside the gene matches: 9. The CDR3 spans 15 residues. Germline-derived CDR1 and CDR2 are SGHTA and FQGNSA.

This clone counts as medium-sized. This sequence joins TRBV11-2 and TRBJ2-7, with D possibly being TRBD1 (6 bases). V was cut by 5 bases and J by 4 bases, with 9 bases left in between. Germline V lookup: CDR1 SGHAT, CDR2 FQNNGV. This CDR3 contains 12 residues. CDR3 loop: CASSLQGYEQYF. CDR3 coding DNA: TGTGCCAGCAGCCTACAGGGTTACGAGCAGTACTTC.

The V call is TRBV7-2, the J call TRBJ1-5; no clear D gene. The V end was cut by 4 bases, the J end by 0 bases, with 10 bases between. Germline assignment: CDR1 SGHTA and CDR2 FQGNSA. The CDR3 consists of 15 residues. The CDR3 spells CASSSGIYSNQPQHF. The CDR3 nucleotides are TGTGCCAGCAGCTCCGGGATTTATAGCAATCAGCCCCAGCATTTT.

The rearrangement joins TRBV6-5 to TRBJ1-5, with unresolved D. The CDR3 contains 14 residues. V shed 5 bases and J shed 2 bases, with 10 bases lying between them. CDR1 is MNHEY, CDR2 SVGAGI, per germline. The CDR3 sequence is CASSGALRNQPQHF. The CDR3, as DNA: TGTGCCAGCAGTGGAGCCCTTCGCAATCAGCCCCAGCATTTT.

The chain joins TRBV10-3 to TRBJ2-2; 10 bases are shared with TRBD1. Trimming took 0 bases from V and 0 from J; bases not matched to a gene: 7. This CDR3 has 19 amino acids. Looked up from germline, CDR1 is ENHRY and CDR2 is SYGVKD. The CDR3: CAISESPDRGPTNTGELFF. The CDR3, as DNA: TGTGCCATCAGTGAGTCACCCGACAGGGGGCCCACGAACACCGGGGAGCTGTTTTTT.

This clone was seen only once. The chain has TRBV6-5 and TRBJ2-7, with 9 bases lining up with TRBD2. The V gene's germline CDR1 is MNHEY and CDR2 SVGAGI. V shed 5 bases, J shed 5 bases, and the junction held 10 bases outside the gene matches. The length of the CDR3 is 15 residues. The CDR3 region has the DNA TGTGCCAGCAGTCCCCCGGGACTAGCTGTGAACGAGCAGTACTTC. Residues: CASSPPGLAVNEQYF.

This chain joins TRBV5-4 and TRBJ2-1; 8 bases fit TRBD1. Unmatched junction bases numbered 6, after V lost 4 bases and J lost 0 bases. The CDR3 runs 16 residues. Germline CDR1 SGHNT, CDR2 YYREEE (reference sequence). The CDR3 spells CASSGQGVGSYNEQFF. The DNA for the CDR3 is TGTGCCAGCAGCGGACAGGGTGTCGGCTCCTACAATGAGCAGTTCTTC.

CDR3 in amino acids: CASSALAGAIYEQYF. The CDR3 DNA sequence: TGTGCCAGCAGCGCCTTAGCGGGGGCCATCTACGAGCAGTACTTC. The chain is built from TRBV9 and TRBJ2-7; 9 nucleotides agree with TRBD2. Trimming removed 3 bases from V and 3 bases from J; junction bases left unmatched: 7. Germline V gene sequence: CDR1 SGDLS, CDR2 YYNGEE. This CDR3 is 15 amino acids long.

The V and J genes are TRBV7-3 and TRBJ2-5; 13 nucleotides line up with TRBD2. The V segment lost 4 bases and the J segment 1 base; nucleotides outside the gene matches: 3. The CDR3 extends over 16 amino acids. Per germline, CDR1 SGHTA and CDR2 FQGTGA. Here the CDR3 reads CASSSRTSGGQETQYF. The CDR3 coding sequence is TGTGCCAGCAGCTCGCGGACTAGCGGGGGCCAAGAGACCCAGTACTTC.

This chain uses TRBV18 with TRBJ2-3; 10 bases line up with TRBD1. From germline, CDR1 is KGHSH and CDR2 LQKENI. There are 13 residues in the CDR3. The ends lost 4 bases at V and 9 bases at J; junction bases unmatched: 4. The chain's CDR3 is CASSLRDRGTQYF. CDR3 sequence (DNA): TGTGCCAGCTCACTCCGGGACAGGGGAACGCAGTATTTT.

The chain is built from TRBV19 and TRBJ1-5; D gene ambiguous. V was clipped by 6 bases and J by 2 bases, with 11 bases between them. This CDR3 spans 14 amino acids. The germline V gene encodes CDR1 LNHDA and CDR2 SQIVND (reference sequence). Here the CDR3 reads CASSLAVGNQPQHF. DNA for the CDR3: TGTGCCAGTAGCCTGGCAGTGGGCAATCAGCCCCAGCATTTT.

The CDR3 protein is CASRRTLLDSPLHF. CDR3 DNA: TGTGCCAGCAGGAGGACTCTTTTGGATTCACCCCTCCACTTT. The J gene is TRBJ1-6, the V gene TRBV2, with unresolved D. The CDR3 spans 14 residues. Trimming left V 6 bases short and J 8 bases short, with 14 bases between. Germline assignment: CDR1 SNHLY and CDR2 FYNNEI.

This clone was seen a few times. The chain is built from TRBV7-8 and TRBJ1-2; D remains unclear. Germline CDR1 reads SGHVS; CDR2 reads FQNEAQ. Deletions cut 1 base from V and 6 bases from J, with 12 bases between. The CDR3 spans 14 residues. Here the CDR3 reads CASSLVPGGDGYTF. The CDR3 DNA reads as TGTGCCAGCAGCTTAGTTCCGGGTGGAGATGGCTACACCTTC.

This chain joins TRBV5-4 and TRBJ2-5, with D perhaps matching TRBD2 (6 bases). V was clipped by 4 bases and J by 3 bases, with 13 bases between them. Germline CDR1 and CDR2: SGHNT and YYREEE (reference sequence). This CDR3 is built from 14 residues. In nucleotides, the CDR3 is TGTGCCAGCAGCCCTGGAACGGGGGAAGAGACCCAGTACTTC. Protein product: CASSPGTGEETQYF.

The chain employs TRBV27 and TRBJ1-6, with D perhaps matching TRBD1 (5 bases). The CDR3 spans 14 residues. V lost 8 bases, J lost 6 bases, and 14 bases lay in between. CDR1 and CDR2 from the germline V gene are MNHEY and SMNVEV (reference sequence). CDR3 sequence (DNA): TGTGCCAGCCAGGGTCAGGGATTTAATTCACCCCTCCACTTT. Its protein product is CASQGQGFNSPLHF.

This clone is a singleton in its sample. The chain couples TRBV6-6 to TRBJ2-1; 9 nucleotides agree with TRBD1. Looked up from germline, CDR1 is MNHNY and CDR2 is SVGAGI (reference sequence). V shed 6 bases, J shed 5 bases, and the junction held 8 bases outside the gene matches. CDR3 length: 15 residues. The chain's CDR3 is CASRLQGAADNEQFF. The DNA of the CDR3 is TGTGCCAGCAGGCTACAGGGGGCAGCAGACAATGAGCAGTTCTTC.

The table lists this clone with a count of one. The rearrangement joins TRBV30 to TRBJ2-3; 14 bases agree with TRBD2. This CDR3 contains 14 residues. With V trimmed by 3 bases and J by 4 bases, 0 bases remained unmatched. The germline gives CDR1 GTSNPN, CDR2 SVGIG (reference sequence). The CDR3 DNA sequence: TGTGCCTGGAGGACTAGCGGGGGGGCAGATACGCAGTATTTT. Translated: CAWRTSGGADTQYF.

V is TRBV29-1 and J is TRBJ1-2, with 9 nucleotides matching TRBD1. Germline V gene sequence: CDR1 SQVTM, CDR2 ANQGSEA. The CDR3 runs to 13 residues. V was pared by 4 bases and J by 5 bases, with 5 bases of the junction left unmatched. The CDR3 loop reads CSVVDRGVYGYTF. The CDR3 DNA reads as TGCAGCGTTGTGGACAGGGGCGTATATGGCTACACCTTC.

J is TRBJ2-2 and V is TRBV5-4; perhaps TRBD2 as D (5 bases). This CDR3 contains 16 residues. Per germline, CDR1 SGHNT and CDR2 YYREEE (reference sequence). Trimming pared 5 bases from V and 7 bases from J, leaving 21 bases between. The CDR3 sequence: CASRISGKGMGGELFF. The CDR3 nucleotides read TGTGCCAGCAGGATTTCGGGGAAGGGAATGGGCGGGGAGCTGTTTTTT.

The chain links TRBV11-2 to TRBJ2-7; tentative D call: TRBD2 (5 bases). V was shortened by 2 bases and J by 6 bases, with 11 bases between the two germline ends. Germline loops: CDR1 SGHAT, CDR2 FQNNGV. The CDR3 has 13 amino acids. CDR3 in amino acids: CASSLQEAVEQYF. The CDR3 region has the DNA TGTGCCAGCAGCTTACAGGAGGCGGTCGAGCAGTACTTC.

J is TRBJ2-2 and V is TRBV11-2; maybe TRBD2 (6 bases). Germline V lookup: CDR1 SGHAT, CDR2 FQNNGV. V lost 8 bases and J 7 bases, leaving 20 bases between the germline ends. The CDR3 consists of 15 residues. CDR3 loop: CASGGGVAALGELFF. The CDR3 coding sequence is TGTGCCAGCGGCGGCGGGGTAGCAGCGCTCGGGGAGCTGTTTTTT. The variable domain in full, completed from reference TRBV11-2 and TRBJ2-2, reads EAGVAQSPRYKIIEKRQSVAFWCNPISGHATLYWYQQILGQGPKLLIQFQNNGVVDDSQLPKDRFSAERLKGVDSTLKIQPAKLEDSAVYLCASGGGVAALGELFFGEGSRLTVL.